Sequencing of this T cell receptor beta chain was carried out in a study of control samples from healthy donors and cancer patients. Here immunoSEQ multiplex PCR was the method, and the copy in TCRdb shows in-frame clones only, minus some. Among about 150,000 clones, roughly 93% were seen once, and the ten largest hold roughly 6.2%. The sequenced sample consisted of blood. The TCR was taken from a man between 18 and 29 years old in good health.

The CDR3 here is CAISFRTSGKDNEQFF. The CDR3 DNA is TGTGCCATCAGTTTCCGGACTAGCGGGAAAGACAATGAGCAGTTCTTC. This chain joins TRBV10-3 and TRBJ2-1; 12 bases agree with TRBD2. Germline lookup yields CDR1 ENHRY and CDR2 SYGVKD. The trim removed 5 bases at V and 5 bases at J, leaving 7 bases unmatched. CDR3 length equals 16 residues.